The source of this T cell receptor (beta chain) is a study of blood T cell repertoires in COVID-19. Study-level information: COVID-19 samples from acute and convalescent phases originated in the United States, Italy and Spain. Sources were T cells, B-cell-depleted T cells, or PBMCs; the material itself was cDNA or gDNA.

As originally analysed: By means of reference gene primer amplification, nucleated cell counts were estimated. Using immunoSEQ multiplex PCR, the repertoire was profiled, and TCRdb retains in-frame clones only, with some absent. The D gene and trimming were derived from the DNA, and the V and J assignments and clone size from that table. In the table there are about 97,000 clones, around 87% of which are singletons. The CDR3 spans 15 residues. In germline, CDR1 is SGHRS, CDR2 YFSETQ. V was clipped by 0 bases and J by 10 bases, with 14 bases between them. J is TRBJ1-6 and V is TRBV5-1, with D maybe TRBD1 (5 bases). The source material was peripheral blood. The clonotype originates from a woman in her 30s with acute or convalescent COVID-19. The CDR3 spells CASSLGQGRTSPLHF. The CDR3 DNA is TGCGCCAGCAGCTTGGGGCAGGGAAGGACATCACCCCTCCACTTT.